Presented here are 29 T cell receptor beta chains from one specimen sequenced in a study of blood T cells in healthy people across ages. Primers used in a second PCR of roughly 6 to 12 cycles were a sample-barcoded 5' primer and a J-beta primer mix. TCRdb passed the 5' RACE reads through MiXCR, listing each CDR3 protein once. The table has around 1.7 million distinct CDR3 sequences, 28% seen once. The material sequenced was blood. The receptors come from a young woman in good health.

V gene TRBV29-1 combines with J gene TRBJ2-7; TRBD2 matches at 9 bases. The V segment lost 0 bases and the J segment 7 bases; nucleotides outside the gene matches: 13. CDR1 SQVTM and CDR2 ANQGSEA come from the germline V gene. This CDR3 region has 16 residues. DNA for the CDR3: TGCAGCGTTGAAGATCTTCGGCGGGGGGGCTACAATGAGCAGTACTTC. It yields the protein CSVEDLRRGGYNEQYF.

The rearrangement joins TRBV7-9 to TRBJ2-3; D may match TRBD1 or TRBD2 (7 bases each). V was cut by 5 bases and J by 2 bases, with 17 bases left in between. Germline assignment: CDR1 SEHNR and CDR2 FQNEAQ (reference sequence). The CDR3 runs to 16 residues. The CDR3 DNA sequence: TGTGCCAGCAGCCCTGCGACAGGGAGGGACACAGATACGCAGTATTTT. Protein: CASSPATGRDTDTQYF. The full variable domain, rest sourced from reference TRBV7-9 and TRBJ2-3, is DTGVSQNPRHKITKRGQNVTFRCDPISEHNRLYWYRQTLGQGPEFLTYFQNEAQLEKSRLLSDRFSAERPKGSFSTLEIQRTEQGDSAMYLCASSPATGRDTDTQYFGPGTRLTVL.

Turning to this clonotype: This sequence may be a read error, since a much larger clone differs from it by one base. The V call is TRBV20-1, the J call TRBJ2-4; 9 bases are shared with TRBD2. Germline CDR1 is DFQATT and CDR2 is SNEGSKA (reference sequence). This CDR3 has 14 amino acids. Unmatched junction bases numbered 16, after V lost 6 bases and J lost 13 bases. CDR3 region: CSAVEREATYVQYF. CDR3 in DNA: TGCAGTGCAGTCGAGCGGGAGGCTACCTACGTGCAGTACTTC.

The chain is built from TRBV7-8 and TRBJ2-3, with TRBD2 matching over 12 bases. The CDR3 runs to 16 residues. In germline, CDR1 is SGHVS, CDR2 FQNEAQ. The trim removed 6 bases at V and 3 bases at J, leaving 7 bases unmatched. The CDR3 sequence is CASSPWTSGITDTQYF. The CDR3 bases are TGTGCCAGCAGTCCCTGGACTAGCGGGATTACAGATACGCAGTATTTT.

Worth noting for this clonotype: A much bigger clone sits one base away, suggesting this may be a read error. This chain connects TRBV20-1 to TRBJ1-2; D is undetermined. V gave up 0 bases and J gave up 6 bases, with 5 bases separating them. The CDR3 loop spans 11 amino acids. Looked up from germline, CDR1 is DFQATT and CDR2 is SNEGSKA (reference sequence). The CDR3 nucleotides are TGCAGTGCTAGAGAGGAGGATGGCTACACCTTC. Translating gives CSAREEDGYTF.

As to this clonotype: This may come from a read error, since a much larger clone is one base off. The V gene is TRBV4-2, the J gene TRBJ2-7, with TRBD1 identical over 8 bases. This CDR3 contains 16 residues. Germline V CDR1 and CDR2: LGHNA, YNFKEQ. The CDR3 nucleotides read TGTGCCAGCAGCCAAGAGAGTCAGGGGGCCACCTACCAGCAGTACTTC. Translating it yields CASSQESQGATYQQYF.

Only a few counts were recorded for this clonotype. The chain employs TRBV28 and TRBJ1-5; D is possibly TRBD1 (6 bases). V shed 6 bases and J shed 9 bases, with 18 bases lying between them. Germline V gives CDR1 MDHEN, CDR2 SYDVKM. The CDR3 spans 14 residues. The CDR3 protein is CASRQQGLGSPQHF. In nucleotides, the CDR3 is TGTGCCAGCAGGCAACAGGGTTTGGGGTCGCCCCAGCATTTT.

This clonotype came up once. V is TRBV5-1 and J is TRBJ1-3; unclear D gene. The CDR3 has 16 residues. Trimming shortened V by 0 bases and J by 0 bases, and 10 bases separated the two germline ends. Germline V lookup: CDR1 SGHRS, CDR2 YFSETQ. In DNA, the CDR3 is TGCGCCAGCAGCTTGGATGGGGTCGGCTCTGGAAACACCATATATTTT. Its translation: CASSLDGVGSGNTIYF.

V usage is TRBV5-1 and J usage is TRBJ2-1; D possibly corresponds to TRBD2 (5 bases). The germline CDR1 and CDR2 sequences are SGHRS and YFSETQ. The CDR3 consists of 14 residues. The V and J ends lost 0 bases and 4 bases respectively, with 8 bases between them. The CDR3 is CASSLDGEYNEQFF. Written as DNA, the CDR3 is TGCGCCAGCAGCTTGGATGGGGAGTACAATGAGCAGTTCTTC.

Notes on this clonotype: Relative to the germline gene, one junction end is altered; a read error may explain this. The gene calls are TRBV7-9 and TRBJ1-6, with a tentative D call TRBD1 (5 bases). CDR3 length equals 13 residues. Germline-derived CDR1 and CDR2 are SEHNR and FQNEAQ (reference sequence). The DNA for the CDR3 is TGTACCAGCAGCCAGATGGACGGGGGAACCCTCCACTTT. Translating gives CTSSQMDGGTLHF. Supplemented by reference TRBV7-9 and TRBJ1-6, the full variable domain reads DTGVSQNPRHKITKRGQNVTFRCDPISEHNRLYWYRQTLGQGPEFLTYFQNEAQLEKSRLLSDRFSAERPKGSFSTLEIQRTEQGDSAMYLCTSSQMDGGTLHFGNGTRLTVT.

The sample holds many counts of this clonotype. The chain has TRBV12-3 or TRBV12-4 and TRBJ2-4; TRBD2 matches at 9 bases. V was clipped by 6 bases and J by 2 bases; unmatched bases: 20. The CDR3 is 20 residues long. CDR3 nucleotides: TGTGCCAGCAGACCCGGGACTAGCAGTTTACGTAGCGGGTCCAAAAACATTCAGTACTTC. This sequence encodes CASRPGTSSLRSGSKNIQYF.

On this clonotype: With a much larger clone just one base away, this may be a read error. The CDR3 loop reads CSVGLDPNEQYF. Written as DNA, the CDR3 is TGCAGCGTTGGACTAGATCCCAATGAGCAGTACTTC. This chain joins TRBV29-1 and TRBJ2-5; perhaps TRBD2 as D (6 bases). Germline assignment: CDR1 SQVTM and CDR2 ANQGSEA. The CDR3 runs 12 residues. Trimming took off 4 bases at V and 11 bases at J, with 17 bases between the two ends.

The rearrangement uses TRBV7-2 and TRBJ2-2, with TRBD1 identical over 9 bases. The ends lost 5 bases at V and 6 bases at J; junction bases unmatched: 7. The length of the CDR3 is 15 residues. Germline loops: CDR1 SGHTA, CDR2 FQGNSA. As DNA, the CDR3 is TGTGCCAGCAGCCGGGACAGGGCGTCGTCCGGGGAGCTGTTTTTT. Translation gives CASSRDRASSGELFF. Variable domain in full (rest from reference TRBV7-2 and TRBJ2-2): GAGVSQSPSNKVTEKGKDVELRCDPISGHTALYWYRQSLGQGLEFLIYFQGNSAPDKSGLPSDRFSAERTGGSVSTLTIQRTQQEDSAVYLCASSRDRASSGELFFGEGSRLTVL.

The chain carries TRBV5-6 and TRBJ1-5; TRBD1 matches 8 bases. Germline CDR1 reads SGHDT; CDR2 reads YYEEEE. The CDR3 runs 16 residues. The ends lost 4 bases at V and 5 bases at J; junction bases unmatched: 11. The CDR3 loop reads CASSPRGRAGDQPQHF. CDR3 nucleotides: TGTGCCAGCAGCCCCAGGGGGCGCGCTGGGGATCAGCCCCAGCATTTT.

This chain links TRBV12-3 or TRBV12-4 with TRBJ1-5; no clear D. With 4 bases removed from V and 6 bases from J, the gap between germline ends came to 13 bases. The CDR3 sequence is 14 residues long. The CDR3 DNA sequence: TGTGCCAGCAGTTCTAAGGCAGGCGCTCAGCCCCAGCATTTT. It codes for CASSSKAGAQPQHF.

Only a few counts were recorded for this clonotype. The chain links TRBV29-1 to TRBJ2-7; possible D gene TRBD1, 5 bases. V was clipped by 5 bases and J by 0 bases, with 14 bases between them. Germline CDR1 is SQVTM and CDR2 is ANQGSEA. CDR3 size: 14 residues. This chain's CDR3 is CSVQLRVDSYEQYF. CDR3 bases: TGCAGCGTTCAACTCAGGGTTGACTCCTACGAGCAGTACTTC.

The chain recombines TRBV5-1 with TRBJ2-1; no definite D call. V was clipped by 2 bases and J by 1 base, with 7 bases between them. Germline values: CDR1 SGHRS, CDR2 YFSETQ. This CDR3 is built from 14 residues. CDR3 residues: CASSFVSSYNEQFF. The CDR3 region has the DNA TGCGCCAGCAGCTTTGTGTCTTCCTACAATGAGCAGTTCTTC. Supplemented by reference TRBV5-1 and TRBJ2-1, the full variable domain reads KAGVTQTPRYLIKTRGQQVTLSCSPISGHRSVSWYQQTPGQGLQFLFEYFSETQRNKGNFPGRFSGRQFSNSRSEMNVSTLELGDSALYLCASSFVSSYNEQFFGPGTRLTVL.

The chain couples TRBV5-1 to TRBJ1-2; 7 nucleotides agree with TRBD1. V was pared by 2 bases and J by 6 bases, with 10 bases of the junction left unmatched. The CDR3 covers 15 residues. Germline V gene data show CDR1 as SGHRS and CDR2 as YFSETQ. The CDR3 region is CASSFGTATSNGYTF. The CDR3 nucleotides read TGCGCCAGCAGCTTCGGGACAGCGACTTCTAATGGCTACACCTTC.

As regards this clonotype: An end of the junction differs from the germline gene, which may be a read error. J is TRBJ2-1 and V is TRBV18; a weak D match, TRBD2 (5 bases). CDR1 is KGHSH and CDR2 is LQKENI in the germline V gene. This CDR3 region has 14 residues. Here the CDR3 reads CASSPSIDYNGQFF. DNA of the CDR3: TGTGCCAGCTCACCATCTATTGACTACAATGGGCAGTTCTTC.

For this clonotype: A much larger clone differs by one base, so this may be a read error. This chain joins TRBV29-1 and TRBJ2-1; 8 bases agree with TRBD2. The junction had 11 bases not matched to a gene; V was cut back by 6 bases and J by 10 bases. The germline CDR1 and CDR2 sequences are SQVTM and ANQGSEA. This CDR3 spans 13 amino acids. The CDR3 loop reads CSVAGLGPYEQFF. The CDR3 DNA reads TGCAGCGTGGCGGGACTAGGCCCCTACGAGCAGTTCTTC.

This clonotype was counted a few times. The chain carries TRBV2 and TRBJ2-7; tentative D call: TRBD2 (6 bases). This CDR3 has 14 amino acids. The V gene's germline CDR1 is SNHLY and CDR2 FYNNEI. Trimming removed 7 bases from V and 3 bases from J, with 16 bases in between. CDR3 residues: CASTGAGSSYEQYF. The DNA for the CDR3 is TGTGCCAGCACGGGCGCGGGGAGTAGCTACGAGCAGTACTTC.

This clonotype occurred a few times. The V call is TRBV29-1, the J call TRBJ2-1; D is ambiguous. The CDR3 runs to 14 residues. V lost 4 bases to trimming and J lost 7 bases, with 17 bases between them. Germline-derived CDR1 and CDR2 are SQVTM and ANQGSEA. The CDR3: CSVGARDPWNEQFF. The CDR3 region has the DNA TGCAGCGTTGGCGCTAGAGACCCGTGGAATGAGCAGTTCTTC.

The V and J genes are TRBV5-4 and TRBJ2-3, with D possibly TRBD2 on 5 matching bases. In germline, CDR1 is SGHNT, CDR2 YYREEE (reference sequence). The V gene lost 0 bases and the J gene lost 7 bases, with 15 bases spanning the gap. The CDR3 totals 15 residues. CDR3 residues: CASSLDGVRANTQYF. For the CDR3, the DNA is TGTGCCAGCAGCTTGGACGGGGTTAGGGCGAATACGCAGTATTTT.

CDR3 nucleotides: TGTGCCATCGGGGTTGCCACGGACGGGGGCCCCCTCTACGAGCAGTACTTC. Translation gives CAIGVATDGGPLYEQYF. The chain employs TRBV10-3 and TRBJ2-7, with D possibly called TRBD1 or TRBD2 (6 bases each). This CDR3 has 17 amino acids. Trimming took 8 bases from V and 3 from J, leaving 26 bases between them. CDR1 ENHRY and CDR2 SYGVKD come from the germline V gene.

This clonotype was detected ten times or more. CDR3 bases: TGTGCCAGCAGTTTTCAGGGTAGCAATCAGCCCCAGCATTTT. It is translated as CASSFQGSNQPQHF. V is TRBV12-3 or TRBV12-4 and J is TRBJ1-5, with D perhaps matching TRBD1 (5 bases). CDR3 length: 14 residues. V was shortened by 3 bases and J by 0 bases, with 6 bases between the two germline ends.

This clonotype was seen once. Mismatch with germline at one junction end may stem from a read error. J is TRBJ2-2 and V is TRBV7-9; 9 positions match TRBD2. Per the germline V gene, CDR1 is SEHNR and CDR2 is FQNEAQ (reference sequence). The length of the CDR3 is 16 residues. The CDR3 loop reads CASSLPGLASTGELFF. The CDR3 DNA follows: TGTGCCAGCAGCTTGCCGGGACTAGCAAGCACCGGGGAACTGTTTTTT.

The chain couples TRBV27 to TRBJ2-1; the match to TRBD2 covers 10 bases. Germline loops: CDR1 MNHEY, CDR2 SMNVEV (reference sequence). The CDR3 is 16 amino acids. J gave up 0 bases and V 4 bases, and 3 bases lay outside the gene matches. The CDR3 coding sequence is TGTGCCAGCAGTTCGCTAGCGGGAGCCTCCTACAATGAGCAGTTCTTC. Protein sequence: CASSSLAGASYNEQFF.

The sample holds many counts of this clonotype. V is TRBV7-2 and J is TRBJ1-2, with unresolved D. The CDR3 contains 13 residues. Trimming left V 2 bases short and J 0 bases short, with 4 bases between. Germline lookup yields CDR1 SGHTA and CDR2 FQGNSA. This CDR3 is CASSLPPNYGYTF. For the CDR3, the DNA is TGTGCCAGCAGCTTACCTCCTAACTATGGCTACACCTTC.

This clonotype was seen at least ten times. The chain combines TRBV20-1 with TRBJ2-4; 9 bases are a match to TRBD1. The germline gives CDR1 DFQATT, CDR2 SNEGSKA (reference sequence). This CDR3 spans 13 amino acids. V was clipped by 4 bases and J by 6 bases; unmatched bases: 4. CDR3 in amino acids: CSAIVTGGNIQYF. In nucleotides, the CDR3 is TGCAGTGCTATTGTGACAGGGGGAAACATTCAGTACTTC.